This entry describes one TCR beta chain. This sample was included in a study of spatial heterogeneity in lung cancer. V lost 1 base and J 3 bases, leaving 12 bases between the germline ends. Germline values: CDR1 SGHVS, CDR2 FQNEAQ. This CDR3 is built from 16 residues. Every cDNA TCR molecule received its own unique molecular identifier. One entry per CDR3 protein results from TCRdb running MiXCR on the 5' RACE reads. The table includes about 82,000 distinct CDR3 sequences, around an eighth detected once. Time point denoted: sample taken at primary tumor resection. TCRs were sequenced from unsorted whole RNA of tumor, nontumor lung or PBMC. The donors comprised about 74 untreated early-stage non-small cell lung cancer patients.

The sequence derives from a male donor with early-stage non-small cell lung cancer. Here the sequenced sample was PBMCs, taken at surgery. V is TRBV7-8 and J is TRBJ2-2, with D hard to call. This CDR3 is CASSLDEPPYTGELFF. The CDR3 DNA reads as TGTGCCAGCAGCTTAGATGAACCTCCGTACACCGGGGAGCTGTTTTTT.